This T cell receptor (beta chain) was captured in a study of cytomegalovirus exposure and HLA in healthy donors. This clone was recorded only once. The PCR was carried out with 60 Vbeta primers and 13 Jbeta primers. Using immunoSEQ multiplex PCR, the repertoire was profiled, and TCRdb retains in-frame clones only, with some absent. The table records around 110,000 clones, 81% of them present only once. The germline V gene has CDR1 SGHRS and CDR2 YFSETQ. CDR3 length: 15 amino acids. V lost 0 bases and J 5 bases, leaving 11 bases between the germline ends. Sequences were obtained from PBMCs. The chain employs TRBV5-1 and TRBJ1-4; a possible D gene is TRBD1 (5 bases). The sequence was collected from a woman aged 30 to 39 in good health and CMV-seronegative. This chain's CDR3 is CASSLDPGSNEKLFF. In DNA, the CDR3 is TGCGCCAGCAGCTTGGACCCAGGGTCCAATGAAAAACTGTTTTTT. Filled out from reference TRBV5-1 and TRBJ1-4, the complete variable domain reads KAGVTQTPRYLIKTRGQQVTLSCSPISGHRSVSWYQQTPGQGLQFLFEYFSETQRNKGNFPGRFSGRQFSNSRSEMNVSTLELGDSALYLCASSLDPGSNEKLFFGSGTQLSVL.